This TCR beta chain was recorded in a study of PD-1 blockade in classical Hodgkin lymphoma. About the research overall: Treatment was intravenous nivolumab, 3 mg/kg every 2 weeks, until progression. Study conclusions and caveats: By C4D1 there was a significant rise in CD4+ TCR diversity but not in CD8+ TCR diversity. It was reported that newly diagnosed patients had less baseline TCR diversity than healthy donors.

Stated time point: cycle 4 day 1 (C4D1), after more than five weeks of nivolumab. Brentuximab vedotin exposure varied, and every patient relapsed after autologous stem cell transplantation. Researchers report purifying CD4+ T cells from thawed PBMCs by magnetic negative selection. Complete response, partial response or progressive disease was recorded as best response. Clones were read by immunoSEQ multiplex PCR, and TCRdb kept only the in-frame ones, dropping some. The table has 30,000 to 40,000 clones, 90% to 95% seen once; the top ten hold 0.25% to 0.35%. The CDR3 extends over 15 amino acids. CDR1 LNHDA and CDR2 SQIVND come from the germline V gene (reference sequence). The J segment lost 7 bases and the V segment lost 6 bases, leaving 9 bases of the junction unmatched. Of note for this clone: Its target is unknown.

Sample: CD4+ T cells from blood, taken before the fourth cycle of nivolumab. This clonotype originated in a human donor with classical Hodgkin lymphoma. The chain employs TRBV19 and TRBJ1-6; TRBD1 matches at 7 bases. CDR3 loop: CASRPDRAPNSPLHF. DNA of the CDR3: TGTGCCAGTAGACCCGACAGGGCCCCAAATTCACCCCTCCACTTT.